This TCR beta chain was sequenced for a study of blood T cell repertoires in COVID-19. Study at large: Spain, Italy and the United States supplied samples that represented acute and convalescent COVID-19. PBMCs, B-cell-depleted T cells, or T cells were the source of the cDNA or gDNA that made up the material.

As processed by the authors: Quantification of nucleated cells was approximated via reference gene primer amplification. The data were produced by immunoSEQ multiplex PCR, yet TCRdb's version contains in-frame clones alone and is incomplete. Clone size and the V and J calls come from that table; the DNA yielded D and trimming. The sample lists approximately 350,000 clones, around nine tenths occurring once. The CDR3 is made up of 15 amino acids. Trimming pared 1 base from V and 6 bases from J, leaving 18 bases between. Germline V CDR1 and CDR2: SQVTM, ANQGSEA. This TCR came from a woman aged 18-30 years who had recovered from COVID-19. This chain links TRBV29-1 with TRBJ1-2, with D tentatively TRBD1 (5 bases). The sequencing sample was made of peripheral blood. As DNA, the CDR3 is TGCAGCGTTGAAGGGTCCTCGAGGGGAGGGAATGGCTACACCTTC. It codes for CSVEGSSRGGNGYTF.